This entry describes one TCR beta chain. This table comes from immunoSEQ multiplex PCR, and its TCRdb copy is limited to in-frame clones, with some not included. The sample holds hundreds of thousands of clones, 97% seen once. This record belongs to a study of shared clonotypes between healthy human individuals. The V gene's germline CDR1 is LNHDA and CDR2 SQIVND (reference sequence). V dropped 7 bases and J dropped 8 bases, with 17 bases sitting between them. The CDR3 has 13 amino acids. The gene calls are TRBV19 and TRBJ1-1, with D tentatively TRBD1 (6 bases). The receptor was isolated from a woman aged 25 to 39 in good health. The sequenced sample consisted of naive CD4+ T cells sorted from blood. Sample subset: CD45RA+ positively selected. CDR3 sequence (DNA): TGTGCCAGTACTGACAGGAGCAGGGTGGAAGCTTTCTTT. Translation: CASTDRSRVEAFF.